Shown below are 20 T cell receptor beta chains from a single sample sequenced in a study of CD8+ T cells in alopecia areata. As for treatment: oral pan-JAK inhibitor, 5-10 mg twice daily. Following RNA extraction, reverse transcription yielded cDNA that acted as the sequencing template. Sequencing was performed with immunoSEQ multiplex PCR; in TCRdb, only in-frame clones are kept and a portion is missing. The sample holds fewer than 200,000 clones, roughly 50% seen once. Sequencing used CD8+ T cells sorted from blood, obtained at week 24, from a patient treated with tofacitinib. The receptors were gathered from a human donor with alopecia areata.

This chain connects TRBV11-2 to TRBJ2-1, with D possibly TRBD2 on 5 matching bases. Germline values: CDR1 SGHAT, CDR2 FQNNGV. The V end lost 6 bases, the J end lost 7 bases, and 19 bases lay between the germline ends. This CDR3 has 15 amino acids. The CDR3 reads CASSPPTIGLNEQFF. The CDR3, as DNA: TGTGCCAGCAGTCCACCCACTATAGGACTGAATGAGCAGTTCTTC.

J is TRBJ2-2 and V is TRBV6-6; D is unresolved. The CDR3 consists of 8 residues. Germline V gene data show CDR1 as MNHNY and CDR2 as SVGAGI (reference sequence). V lost 11 bases, J lost 8 bases, and 3 bases lay in between. This CDR3 reads CASGELFF. CDR3 nucleotides: TGTGCCTCGGGGGAGCTGTTTTTT.

The J gene is TRBJ2-1, the V gene TRBV4-1; D could derive from TRBD1 or TRBD2 (6 bases each). Per germline, CDR1 MGHRA and CDR2 YSYEKL. V gave up 3 bases and J gave up 15 bases, with 18 bases separating them. CDR3 length: 13 residues. The CDR3 spells CASSQSERGLAFF. CDR3 in DNA: TGCGCCAGCAGCCAGTCAGAACGGGGGCTTGCGTTCTTC.

The gene calls are TRBV11-2 and TRBJ2-3, with 9 nucleotides matching TRBD1. J gave up 6 bases and V 4 bases, and 5 bases lay outside the gene matches. Germline V CDR1 and CDR2: SGHAT, FQNNGV. The CDR3 consists of 14 residues. CDR3: CASSSGTGPDTQYF. The CDR3 nucleotides read TGTGCCAGCAGCTCCGGGACAGGGCCCGATACGCAGTATTTT.

This sequence joins TRBV6-5 and TRBJ1-5; the D is unclear. The germline V gene encodes CDR1 MNHEY and CDR2 SVGAGI. Trimming stripped 0 bases from V and 4 bases from J, with 13 bases between. The CDR3 is 16 amino acids. CDR3 amino acids: CASSYSPDVRNQPQHF. The CDR3 DNA reads as TGTGCCAGCAGTTACTCGCCGGACGTGAGGAATCAGCCCCAGCATTTT.

A single count supports this clone. The rearrangement links TRBV27 to TRBJ2-1; possibly TRBD1 for D (7 bases). This CDR3 has 15 amino acids. CDR1 is MNHEY and CDR2 is SMNVEV in the germline V gene (reference sequence). The V end lost 4 bases, the J end lost 14 bases, and 24 bases lay between the germline ends. The CDR3 DNA reads TGTGCCAGCAGTTCCTACAGGGGACCGGCGGGGACGGAGTTCTTC. The encoded protein is CASSSYRGPAGTEFF.

This clone was seen a few times. CDR3 amino acids: CASVGPYGNTIYF. The CDR3 region has the DNA TGTGCCTCCGTCGGGCCTTACGGAAACACCATATATTTT. The V call is TRBV30, the J call TRBJ1-3; no definite D call. The CDR3 is 13 amino acids. CDR1 is GTSNPN and CDR2 is SVGIG in the germline V gene (reference sequence). V lost 7 bases and J 4 bases, leaving 14 bases between the germline ends.

This rearrangement joins TRBV29-1 to TRBJ1-2; D not certain. Trimming left V 6 bases short and J 2 bases short, with 10 bases between. This CDR3 is 12 amino acids long. The V gene's germline CDR1 is SQVTM and CDR2 ANQGSEA. The CDR3 loop is CSVLTKNYGYTF. For the CDR3, the DNA is TGCAGCGTCCTGACAAAAAACTATGGCTACACCTTC.

The chain uses TRBV10-2 and TRBJ2-7; possible D gene TRBD2, 5 bases. V lost 0 bases and J 3 bases, leaving 12 bases between the germline ends. CDR3 length: 15 amino acids. CDR1 is WSHSY, CDR2 SAAADI, per germline. CDR3 nucleotides: TGCGCCAGCAGTGAGTCATCTACTAGTAGCTACGAGCAGTACTTC. As protein: CASSESSTSSYEQYF.

The rearrangement joins TRBV13 to TRBJ2-7; possibly TRBD1 for D (5 bases). The CDR3 runs to 13 residues. V was clipped by 0 bases and J by 3 bases, with 6 bases between them. CDR1 is PRHDT and CDR2 is FYEKMQ in the germline V gene (reference sequence). The CDR3 is CASSLGQDYEQYF. The CDR3 nucleotides are TGTGCCAGCAGCTTAGGACAGGACTACGAGCAGTACTTC.

This sequence joins TRBV25-1 and TRBJ1-2; 8 nucleotides match TRBD1. With 1 base clipped from V and 0 bases from J, the junction kept 10 bases outside the gene matches. This CDR3 is built from 18 residues. CDR1 is MGHDK and CDR2 is SYGVNS in the germline V gene. CDR3 loop: CASSEFAAGGNANYGYTF. For the CDR3, the DNA is TGTGCCAGCAGTGAATTTGCGGCAGGGGGCAATGCTAACTATGGCTACACCTTC.

The rearrangement links TRBV6-5 to TRBJ2-2; D gene ambiguous. From germline, CDR1 is MNHEY and CDR2 SVGAGI. The CDR3 spans 16 residues. The germline V and J ends were trimmed by 0 bases and 4 bases, with 12 bases remaining between them. Here the CDR3 DNA reads TGTGCCAGCAGTTACTCGATTCGAAGTAGCACCGGGGAGCTGTTTTTT. As protein: CASSYSIRSSTGELFF.

J is TRBJ1-6 and V is TRBV15; D might be TRBD1 (5 bases). In germline, CDR1 is LNHNV, CDR2 YYDKDF (reference sequence). This CDR3 is 13 amino acids long. Trimming took 5 bases from V and 10 from J, leaving 12 bases between them. The CDR3 region has the DNA TGTGCCACCAGCGGGGACCGAGCCTCACCCCTCCACTTT. Translation: CATSGDRASPLHF.

The rearrangement uses TRBV18 and TRBJ1-2; D possibly corresponds to TRBD1 (6 bases). Deletions cut 2 bases from V and 3 bases from J, with 10 bases between. The CDR3 extends over 14 amino acids. Germline V CDR1 and CDR2: KGHSH, LQKENI. Written as DNA, the CDR3 is TGTGCCAGCTCACCAGACAGGCGCCACTATGGCTACACCTTC. Translation: CASSPDRRHYGYTF. Using reference TRBV18 and TRBJ1-2 for the parts outside the CDR3, the full variable domain is NAGVMQNPRHLVRRRGQEARLRCSPMKGHSHVYWYRQLPEEGLKFMVYLQKENIIDESGMPKERFSAEFPKEGPSILRIQQVVRGDSAAYFCASSPDRRHYGYTFGSGTRLTVV.

The V call is TRBV5-6, the J call TRBJ2-1; 12 positions match TRBD2. Germline CDR1 reads SGHDT; CDR2 reads YYEEEE. After removal of 4 bases from V and 0 bases from J, the junction contained 8 bases not matched to a gene. The CDR3 runs 18 residues. The CDR3 DNA follows: TGTGCCAGCAGCGGGGGACTAGCGGGCGGTAGCTCCTACAATGAGCAGTTCTTC. Translating gives CASSGGLAGGSSYNEQFF.

The chain has TRBV27 and TRBJ1-6; possibly TRBD1 for D (6 bases). V shed 4 bases and J shed 14 bases, with 12 bases lying between them. The CDR3 is 12 residues long. Germline CDR1 and CDR2: MNHEY and SMNVEV (reference sequence). The CDR3 region has the DNA TGTGCCAGCAGTTATTCAGGGGCGGCCCTCCACTTT. It specifies CASSYSGAALHF.

This chain joins TRBV9 and TRBJ2-1, with TRBD2 matching 13 bases. This CDR3 spans 15 amino acids. Germline values: CDR1 SGDLS, CDR2 YYNGEE. V lost 8 bases to trimming and J lost 2 bases; unmatched junction nucleotides: 4. The CDR3 sequence: CASSTSGGAYNEQFF. CDR3 DNA: TGTGCCAGTAGCACTAGCGGGGGGGCCTACAATGAGCAGTTCTTC. Combining the CDR3 with reference TRBV9 and TRBJ2-1 gives the whole variable domain DSGVTQTPKHLITATGQRVTLRCSPRSGDLSVYWYQQSLDQGLQFLIQYYNGEERAKGNILERFSAQQFPDLHSELNLSSLELGDSALYFCASSTSGGAYNEQFFGPGTRLTVL.

The gene calls are TRBV7-9 and TRBJ2-3, with a weak D call TRBD1 (5 bases). Per germline, CDR1 SEHNR and CDR2 FQNEAQ (reference sequence). V was cut by 5 bases and J by 1 base, with 10 bases left in between. The CDR3 is 14 amino acids. This chain's CDR3 is CASSPMTGTDTQYF. CDR3 DNA sequence: TGTGCCAGCAGCCCGATGACAGGCACAGATACGCAGTATTTT.

J is TRBJ2-3 and V is TRBV27; D may be TRBD2 (6 bases). The germline V and J ends were trimmed by 6 bases and 2 bases, with 12 bases remaining between them. Germline V gives CDR1 MNHEY, CDR2 SMNVEV (reference sequence). The CDR3 contains 14 residues. CDR3: CASSRDFYTDTQYF. In nucleotides, the CDR3 is TGTGCCAGCAGCCGGGACTTCTACACAGATACGCAGTATTTT.

V usage is TRBV30 and J usage is TRBJ1-5; 8 bases map to TRBD1. The CDR3 consists of 15 residues. The germline CDR1 and CDR2 sequences are GTSNPN and SVGIG (reference sequence). J lost 4 bases, V lost 1 base, and 6 bases had no gene match. The CDR3 bases are TGTGCCTGGAGTGAGGGAACAGGGGGTAATCAGCCCCAGCATTTT. Translating gives CAWSEGTGGNQPQHF.